This T cell receptor (beta chain) was documented in a study of beta chain features in type 1 diabetes. Findings of the study overall: Moderate but significant shortening of TCRB CDR3s was recorded in all four CD4+ subsets from Type 1 diabetes patients. VDJ junctions sequenced from type 1 diabetes patients showed fewer insertions and more deletions. Using cDNA template may skew counts toward highly expressing activated cells.

There are a few counts of this clone. The antigen is not known. Between the trimmed V and J ends, which lost 3 bases and 3 bases, there was a span of 14 bases. The germline V gene encodes CDR1 KGHSH and CDR2 LQKENI. This CDR3 spans 15 amino acids. The sequenced template was cDNA made from the entire isolated RNA. Produced via immunoSEQ multiplex PCR; TCRdb's table is partial and in-frame only. Of about 710,000 clones listed, over 13% were seen once; the top ten hold just under 0.04%. The origin of this receptor is a man between 18 and 35 years old with type 1 diabetes. The sequencing input was naive CD4+ T cells from blood. The V call is TRBV18, the J call TRBJ1-1; D is undetermined. CDR3 sequence (DNA): TGTGCCAGCTCACCGACTGGAGCAAGGGACACTGAAGCTTTCTTT. It is translated as CASSPTGARDTEAFF.